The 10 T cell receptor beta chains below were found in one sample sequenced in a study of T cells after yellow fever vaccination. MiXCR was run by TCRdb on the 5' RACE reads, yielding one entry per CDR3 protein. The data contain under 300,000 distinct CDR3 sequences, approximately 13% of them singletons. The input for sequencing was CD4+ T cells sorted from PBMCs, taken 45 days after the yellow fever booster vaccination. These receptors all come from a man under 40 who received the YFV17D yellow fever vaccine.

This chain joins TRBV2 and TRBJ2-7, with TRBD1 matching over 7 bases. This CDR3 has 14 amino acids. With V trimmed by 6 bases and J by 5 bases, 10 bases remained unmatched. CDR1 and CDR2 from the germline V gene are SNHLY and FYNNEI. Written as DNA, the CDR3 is TGTGCCAGCAGCCCAACAGGGGTCCCTGACGAGCAGTACTTC. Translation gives CASSPTGVPDEQYF.

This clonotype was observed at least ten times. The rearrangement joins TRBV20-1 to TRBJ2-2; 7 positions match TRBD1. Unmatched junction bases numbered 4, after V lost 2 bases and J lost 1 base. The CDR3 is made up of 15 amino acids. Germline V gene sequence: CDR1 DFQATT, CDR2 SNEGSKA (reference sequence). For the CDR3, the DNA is TGCAGTGCTAGAATGACAGGGCGGAACACCGGGGAGCTGTTTTTT. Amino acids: CSARMTGRNTGELFF.

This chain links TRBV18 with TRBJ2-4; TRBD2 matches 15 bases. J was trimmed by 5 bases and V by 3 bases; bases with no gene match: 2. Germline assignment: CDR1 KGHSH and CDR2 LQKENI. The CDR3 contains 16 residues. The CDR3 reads CASSPGLAGGQNIQYF. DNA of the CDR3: TGTGCCAGCTCACCGGGACTAGCGGGAGGCCAAAACATTCAGTACTTC.

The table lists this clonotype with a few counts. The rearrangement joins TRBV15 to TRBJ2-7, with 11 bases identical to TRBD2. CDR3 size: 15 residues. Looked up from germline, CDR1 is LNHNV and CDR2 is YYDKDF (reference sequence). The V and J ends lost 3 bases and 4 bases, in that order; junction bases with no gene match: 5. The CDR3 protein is CATSSAGTSGYEQYF. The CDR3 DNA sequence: TGTGCCACCAGCAGCGCCGGGACTAGCGGATACGAGCAGTACTTC.

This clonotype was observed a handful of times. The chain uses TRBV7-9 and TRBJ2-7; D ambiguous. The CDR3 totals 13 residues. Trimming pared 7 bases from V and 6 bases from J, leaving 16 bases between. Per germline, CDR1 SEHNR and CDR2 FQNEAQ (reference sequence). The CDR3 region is CASTQLTSSEQYF. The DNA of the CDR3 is TGTGCCAGCACCCAATTGACCTCAAGCGAGCAGTACTTC. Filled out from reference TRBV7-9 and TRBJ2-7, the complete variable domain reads DTGVSQNPRHKITKRGQNVTFRCDPISEHNRLYWYRQTLGQGPEFLTYFQNEAQLEKSRLLSDRFSAERPKGSFSTLEIQRTEQGDSAMYLCASTQLTSSEQYFGPGTRLTVT.

The CDR3 reads CASSFSNTEAFF. DNA for the CDR3: TGTGCCAGCAGCTTCTCCAACACTGAAGCTTTCTTT. The chain uses TRBV5-4 and TRBJ1-1; D unresolved. The CDR3 extends over 12 amino acids. Per germline, CDR1 SGHNT and CDR2 YYREEE (reference sequence). Between the trimmed V and J ends, which lost 2 bases and 2 bases, there was a span of 4 bases.

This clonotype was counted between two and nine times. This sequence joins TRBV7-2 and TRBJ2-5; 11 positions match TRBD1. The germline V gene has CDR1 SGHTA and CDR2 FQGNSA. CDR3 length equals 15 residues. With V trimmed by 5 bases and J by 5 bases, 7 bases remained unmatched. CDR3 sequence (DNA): TGTGCCAGCAGCCCATGGGACAGGGGGATTGAGACCCAGTACTTC. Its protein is CASSPWDRGIETQYF.

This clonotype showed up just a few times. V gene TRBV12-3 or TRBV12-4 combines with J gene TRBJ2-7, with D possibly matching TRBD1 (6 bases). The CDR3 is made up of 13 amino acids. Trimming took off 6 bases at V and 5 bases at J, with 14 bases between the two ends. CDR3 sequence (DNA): TGTGCCAGCAGCTCCGTACAGGGCCACGAGCAGTACTTC. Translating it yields CASSSVQGHEQYF.

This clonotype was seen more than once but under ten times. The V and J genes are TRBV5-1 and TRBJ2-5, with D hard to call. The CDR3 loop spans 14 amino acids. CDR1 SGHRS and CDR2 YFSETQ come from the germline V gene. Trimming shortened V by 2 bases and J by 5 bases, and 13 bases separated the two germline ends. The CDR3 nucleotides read TGCGCCAGCAGCTTCGGCCCTCTCTTGGAGACCCAGTACTTC. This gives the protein CASSFGPLLETQYF. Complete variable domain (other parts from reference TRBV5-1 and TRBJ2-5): KAGVTQTPRYLIKTRGQQVTLSCSPISGHRSVSWYQQTPGQGLQFLFEYFSETQRNKGNFPGRFSGRQFSNSRSEMNVSTLELGDSALYLCASSFGPLLETQYFGPGTRLLVL.

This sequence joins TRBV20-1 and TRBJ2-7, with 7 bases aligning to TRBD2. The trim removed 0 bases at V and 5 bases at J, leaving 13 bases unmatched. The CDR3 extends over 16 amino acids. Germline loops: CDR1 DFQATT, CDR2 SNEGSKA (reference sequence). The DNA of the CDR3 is TGCAGTGCTAGAGACCCCCAAAAGCGGGATTGGCACGAGCAGTACTTC. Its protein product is CSARDPQKRDWHEQYF.